This T cell receptor beta chain was identified during a study of blood T cell repertoires in COVID-19. Generated by immunoSEQ multiplex PCR, the TCRdb table keeps only in-frame clones and is missing some. The top ten clones hold roughly 4% of a sample with 150,000 or so clones, about nine tenths of them seen once. Looked up from germline, CDR1 is LGHNA and CDR2 is YSLEER. Trimming took 3 bases from V and 8 from J; bases not matched to a gene: 15. This CDR3 is built from 16 residues. Sample: PBMCs or T cells enriched from blood (not recorded which). The chain is built from TRBV4-3 and TRBJ1-2, with 7 bases matching TRBD1. This receptor was obtained from a woman in her thirties or forties who had been exposed to COVID-19. The CDR3 region has the DNA TGCGCCAGCAGCCAGAATAAGGACAGGTGGGTCGACGGCTACACCTTC. Its translation is CASSQNKDRWVDGYTF.